This entry concerns a single T cell receptor beta chain. Its antigen is not known. The authors reverse transcribed all of the isolated RNA, so sequencing captured expressed TCRB transcripts. Sequenced by immunoSEQ multiplex PCR; TCRdb stores in-frame clones only, minus some. This sample has about 650,000 clones, with roughly 12% found just once. V lost 6 bases, J lost 0 bases, and 6 bases stayed unmatched. The CDR3 runs 15 residues. The germline V gene has CDR1 ENHRY and CDR2 SYGVKD. This entry is derived from a study of beta chain features in type 1 diabetes. Study-wide findings and caveats: A potential influence of HLA type upon TCRB rearrangement remained unresolved herein. All four CD4+ subsets of Type 1 diabetes patients contained TCRB CDR3s that were moderately but significantly shorter.

This receptor was obtained from a man aged 25 to 45 with type 1 diabetes. The material sequenced was naive CD4+ T cells from blood. The chain is built from TRBV10-3 and TRBJ2-7; 9 nucleotides align to TRBD1. This CDR3 reads CAIRGPGQGSYEQYF. In nucleotides, the CDR3 is TGTGCCATCAGGGGACCGGGACAGGGCTCCTACGAGCAGTACTTC.